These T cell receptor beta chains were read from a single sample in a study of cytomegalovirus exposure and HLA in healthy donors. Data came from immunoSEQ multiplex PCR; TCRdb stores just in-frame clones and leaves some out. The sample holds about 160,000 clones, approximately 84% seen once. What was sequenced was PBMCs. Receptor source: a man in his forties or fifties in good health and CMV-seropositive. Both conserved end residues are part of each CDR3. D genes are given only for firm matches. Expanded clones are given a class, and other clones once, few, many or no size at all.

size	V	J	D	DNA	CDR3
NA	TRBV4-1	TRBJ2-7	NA	TGCGCCAGCAGCCAACAGCCAGACACCTCCAACGAGCAGTACTTC	CASSQQPDTSNEQYF
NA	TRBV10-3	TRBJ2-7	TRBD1	TGTGCCATCAGTGAGCCACCGGGACAGGGGAACGAGCAGTGCTTC	CAISEPPGQGNEQCF
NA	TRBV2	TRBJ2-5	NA	TGTGCCACCTCGTTAGAGGAACAAGAGACCCAGTACTTC	CATSLEEQETQYF
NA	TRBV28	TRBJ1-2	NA	TGTGCCAGCAGGGGCTCATATGGCTACACCTTC	CASRGSYGYTF
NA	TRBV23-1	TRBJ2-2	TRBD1	TGCGCCAGCAGTCACCTACTGTGGACAGGGGGTTCGAACACCGGGGAGCTGTTTTTT	CASSHLLWTGGSNTGELFF
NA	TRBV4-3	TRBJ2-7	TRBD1	TGCGCCAGCAGCCGACGGACAGGGGCGAACGAGCAGTACTTC	CASSRRTGANEQYF
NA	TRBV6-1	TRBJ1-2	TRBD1	TGTGCCAGCAGTGAAAGAGACAGGGGGCCCTATGGCTACACCTTC	CASSERDRGPYGYTF
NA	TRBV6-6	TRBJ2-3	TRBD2	TGTGCCAGCACCCTGACACTAGCGGGGGGTACAGATACGCAGTATTTT	CASTLTLAGGTDTQYF
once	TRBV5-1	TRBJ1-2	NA	TGCGCCAGCAGCTTGACGGCACAGTACTATGGCTACACCTTC	CASSLTAQYYGYTF
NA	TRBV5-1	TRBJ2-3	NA	TGCGCCAGCAGCCCACAAGCAGGGGTAGGCACAGATACGCAGTATTTT	CASSPQAGVGTDTQYF
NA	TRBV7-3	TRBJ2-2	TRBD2	TGTGCCAGCAGCAATGGGGGGGCCGGGGAGCTGTTTTTT	CASSNGGAGELFF
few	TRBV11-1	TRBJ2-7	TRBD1	TGTGCCAGCAGCTTAGCGGACAGGGGGTTCGACGAGCAGTACTTC	CASSLADRGFDEQYF
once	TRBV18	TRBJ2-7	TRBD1	TGTGCCAGCGTGGACAGGGGCGCGTCCGAGCAGTACTTC	CASVDRGASEQYF
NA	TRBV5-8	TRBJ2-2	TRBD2	TGTGCCAGCAGTAAAGCGGGAGCGAACACCGGGGAGCTGTTTTTT	CASSKAGANTGELFF
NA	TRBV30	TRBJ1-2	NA	TGTGCCTGGAGTGACAGCTATGGCTACACCTTC	CAWSDSYGYTF
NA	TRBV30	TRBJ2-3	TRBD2	TGTGCCTGGAGTCGACTAGCGGGGGGGCAAGATACGCAGTATTTT	CAWSRLAGGQDTQYF
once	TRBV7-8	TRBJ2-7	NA	TGTGCCAGCAGCCTCCTCTCGTTTTCCAGCTCCTACGAGCAGTACTTC	CASSLLSFSSSYEQYF
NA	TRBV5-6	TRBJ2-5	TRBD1	TGTGCCAGCAGTAATCCAGGGGGCGTAGAGACCCAGTACTTC	CASSNPGGVETQYF
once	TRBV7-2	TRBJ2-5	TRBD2	TGTGCCAACCTGATAGGGAGGGAAGAGACCCAGTACTTC	CANLIGREETQYF
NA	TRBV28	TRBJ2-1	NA	TGTGCCAGCAGCCGACGGGATGAGCAGTTCTTC	CASSRRDEQFF
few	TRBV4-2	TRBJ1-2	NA	TGTGCCAGCAGCCAAGACCCCGCGGGGGCCTATGGCTACACCTTC	CASSQDPAGAYGYTF
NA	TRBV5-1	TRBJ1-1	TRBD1	TGCGCCAGCAGCTGGAGGGGGACAGGGAACACTGAAGCTTTCTTT	CASSWRGTGNTEAFF
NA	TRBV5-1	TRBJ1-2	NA	TGCGCCAGCAGCTTGGCCGGACAGTCCTATGGCTACACCTTC	CASSLAGQSYGYTF
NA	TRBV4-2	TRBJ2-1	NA	TGTGCCAGCAGCCAAGCTAGGGACTCGTACAATGAGCAGTTCTTC	CASSQARDSYNEQFF
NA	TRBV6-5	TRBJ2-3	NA	TGTGCCAGCAGTTACCAGGGACTGGTGGGCACAGATACGCAGTATTTT	CASSYQGLVGTDTQYF
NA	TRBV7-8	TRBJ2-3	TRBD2	TGTGCCAGCAGCTTACGGGAGGCGCGGCTTAACACAGATACGCAGTATTTT	CASSLREARLNTDTQYF
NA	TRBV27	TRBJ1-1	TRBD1	TGTGCCAGCAGTTATACCGGGACAGGGGGCGCAGGGGCTTTCTTT	CASSYTGTGGAGAFF
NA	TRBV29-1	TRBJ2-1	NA	TGCAGCGTTGGGACAGTCCTCCTCAATGAGCAGTTCTTC	CSVGTVLLNEQFF
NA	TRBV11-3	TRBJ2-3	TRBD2	TGTGCCAGCAGCTCCGGGGTAGCGGGAGCCACAGATACGCAGTATTTT	CASSSGVAGATDTQYF
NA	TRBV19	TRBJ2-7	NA	TGTGCCAGTGGGGGCACTCGAGGCATTTACGAGCAGTACTTC	CASGGTRGIYEQYF
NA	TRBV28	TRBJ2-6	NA	TGTGCCACAAATCGGGACGGGCTATTCGGGGGAACCACTGGGGCCAACGTCCTGACTTTC	CATNRDGLFGGTTGANVLTF
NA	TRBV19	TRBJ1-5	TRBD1	TGTGCCAGTAGTACCAACGACAGGGCCGGCTACCAGCCCCAGCATTTT	CASSTNDRAGYQPQHF
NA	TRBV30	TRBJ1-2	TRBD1	TGTGCCTGGAGTGAAGACAGGGGGCAAGGCTACACCTTC	CAWSEDRGQGYTF
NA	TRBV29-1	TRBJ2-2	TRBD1	TGCAGCGTTGGAGGCCGGACAGGGGGCGGCGGGGAGCTGTTTTTT	CSVGGRTGGGGELFF
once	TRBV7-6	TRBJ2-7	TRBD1	TGTGCCAGCAGCTTAGGGACAGGGAGTGTTTACGAGCAGTACTTC	CASSLGTGSVYEQYF
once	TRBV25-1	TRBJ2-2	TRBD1	TGTGCCAGCCAGCCGGGACAGGGGCCCTCGGAGCTGTTTTTT	CASQPGQGPSELFF
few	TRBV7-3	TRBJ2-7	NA	TGTGCCAGCAGCTTTTCGGGATCTGGGCCATACGAGCAGTACTTC	CASSFSGSGPYEQYF
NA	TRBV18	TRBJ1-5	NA	TGTGCCAGCTCTCACCACCAGGGGAGCAATCAGCCCCAGCATTTT	CASSHHQGSNQPQHF
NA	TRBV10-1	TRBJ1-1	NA	TGCGCCAGCAGTGAAAATAGGGGGAACACTGAAGCTTTCTTT	CASSENRGNTEAFF
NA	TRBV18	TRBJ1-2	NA	TGTGCCAGCTCACCGGACAGCGGGGAAGGCTACACCTTC	CASSPDSGEGYTF